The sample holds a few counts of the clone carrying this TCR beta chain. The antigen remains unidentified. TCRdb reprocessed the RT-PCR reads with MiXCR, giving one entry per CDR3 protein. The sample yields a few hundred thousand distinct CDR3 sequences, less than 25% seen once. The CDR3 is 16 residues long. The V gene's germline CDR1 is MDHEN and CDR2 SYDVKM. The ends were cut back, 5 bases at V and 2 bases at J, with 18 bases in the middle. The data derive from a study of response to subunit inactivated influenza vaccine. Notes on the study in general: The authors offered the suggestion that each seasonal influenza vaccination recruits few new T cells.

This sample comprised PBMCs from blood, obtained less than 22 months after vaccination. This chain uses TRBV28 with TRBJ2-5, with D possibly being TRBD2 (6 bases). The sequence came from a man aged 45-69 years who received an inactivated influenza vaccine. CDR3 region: CASSMMGLFQQETQYF. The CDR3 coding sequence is TGTGCCAGCAGTATGATGGGACTTTTCCAACAAGAGACCCAGTACTTC.